This T cell receptor (beta chain) was documented in a study of shared clonotypes between healthy human individuals (TCRdb year 2020). About the investigation overall: A few men and two women, aged 18 to 49 years, made up the cohort. To increase sequencing depth and limit assay-specific biases, TCR repertoire library preparation and sequencing were carried out by different laboratories using diverse techniques. Per donor, leukapheresis produced somewhere between about 0.8 and 9 billion PBMCs. Per donor, three plates each were used for CD4 naive and CD4 memory, two for CD8 naive, and one for CD8 memory. To estimate repertoire size and how much clonotype sharing occurs between individuals, the study deeply sequenced the blood TCR repertoires of several healthy adults. Overall study results and their limits: When several donors were compared, the shared fraction of clonotypes was about 5% for naive CD4, around 3.6% for naive CD8, 2% to 2.5% for memory CD4, and 0.4% for memory CD8. The genetic and exposure-history diversity represented was limited by the small number of donors. Estimated clonotype richness was generally larger for naive than for memory subsets. Only blood was sampled, and tissue TCR repertoires likely differ from those in blood. Pairwise subsampling led to the expectation that sequencing depth would affect the degree of clonotype sharing among donors. Clonotypes shared by all four sorted-subset donors showed higher generation probabilities than non-shared clonotypes. Rarefaction of sorted-subset datasets indicated incomplete sequencing despite the large sequencing depth.

The CDR3 goes from the cysteine to the phenylalanine over 15 residues. Only the CDR3 DNA is retained, 45 bases long and in frame from the first base. The CDR1 and CDR2 encoded by the germline V gene are SGHTA and FQGNSA. For this chain, trimming is 1 base at the V end and 7 bases at the J end, and the number of junction bases without a gene match is 7. The donors were healthy, HIV-negative adults with no recently reported acute infections or vaccinations. Only Caucasian adults living in Nashville, Tennessee, USA were represented among the donors. CD4+ T cells were enriched by magnetic negative selection, after which naive cells were positively selected on CD45RA and the negative fraction was taken as the memory subset. Blood was obtained by leukapheresis, after which PBMCs were separated by Ficoll-Histopaque density gradient centrifugation and cryopreserved in liquid nitrogen vapor phase. Purity and quantity of every magnetically sorted T cell population were checked by analytical flow cytometry. Genomic DNA was isolated from every sorted fraction and measured by UV absorbance on a Nanodrop 2000c.

Notes on this clone: Its antigen is still unknown. No base qualities exist here, and no much larger clone lies one base off it.

Using the deep immunoSEQ assay, TCR CDR3 regions were amplified from genomic DNA by multiplex PCR. Extracted genomic DNA from each cell subset was spread evenly across all wells of several immunoSEQ 96-well plates, with each plate serving as a replicate. For sorted subsets, 150 to 250 ng of genomic DNA, equivalent to some 30,000 T cell genomes, went into each replicate PCR. Purified libraries were quantified with a Qubit 3.0 fluorometer, sized on a Bioanalyzer 2100, and re-quantified with the KAPA Library Quantification kit. Each immunoSEQ 96-well plate was sequenced on its own single-read 150-cycle Illumina NextSeq 550 flow cell. Processing in the source paper ran as follows. Because only junctional sequences without quality scores were contained in the immunoSEQ output, filtering matching that applied to full-length reads could not be performed. To assign V/J genes and CDR3, sequences were annotated using PyIR, a Python wrapper for IgBLAST v1.9, with IMGT germline references. Reads with weak V/J assignments (E-value above 1e-6), missing CDR3, stop codons, out-of-frame junctions, or ambiguous translated residues were removed. V3J clonotypes were defined as sequences sharing the same inferred V gene, J gene, and CDR3 amino acid sequence. The percentage overlap between two repertoires was calculated by dividing the number of shared unique clonotypes by the size of the smaller repertoire. Richness of each repertoire was evaluated using RTK rarefaction, the Chao1 estimator, and Recon v2.1 estimates of unobserved clonotypes. Generation probabilities for all TCRbeta clonotypes obtained by the gDNA method from a handful of donors were computed using OLGA. Drawn from immuneACCESS, this table holds only the in-frame rearrangements with V and J called that TCRdb kept. Clones are partly lost; checked studies trace under half to an unresolved V gene and leave the rest unexplained. That table furnishes V, J and clone size, whereas the DNA furnished D and trimming. For this sample there are over a million clones; roughly 95% appear just once. The top ten clonotypes cover roughly 1.2% of the sample.

The receptor was isolated from a man in his thirties or forties in good health. Material for sequencing was naive CD4+ T cells sorted from blood. Interpreted using the paper, the cell subset or site label stands for: CD45RA+ positively selected. The chain is encoded by TRBV7-2 joined to TRBJ1-2; the central 9 bases match TRBD1. CDR3 reads: CASSLEGTGIGGYTF. The nucleotide sequence reads as follows: TGTGCCAGCAGCTTAGAAGGGACAGGGATAGGTGGCTACACCTTC.